One and the same sample provided the 2 T cell receptor beta chains below, sequenced in a study of blood T cells in healthy people across ages. Combining a sample-barcoded 5' primer with a J-beta primer mix, a second PCR ran for roughly 6 to 12 cycles. TCRdb processed the 5' RACE reads anew with MiXCR; each CDR3 protein has one entry. The table has about 800,000 distinct CDR3 sequences, 58% seen once. The sample was blood. These receptors were taken from a man aged 30 to 39 in good health.

About this clonotype: This may be a read error: a much more frequent sequence differs by one nucleotide. V is TRBV4-2 and J is TRBJ2-1; D may match TRBD1 or TRBD2 (5 bases each). The CDR3 sequence is 15 residues long. Germline V gene sequence: CDR1 LGHNA, CDR2 YNFKEQ. Here the CDR3 reads CASSQVGAHLNEQSF. The CDR3 DNA follows: TGTGCCAGCAGCCAAGTCGGGGCCCATCTCAATGAGCAGTCCTTC.

This clonotype was detected only once. This sequence joins TRBV5-1 and TRBJ2-7, with a possible D match to TRBD1 (5 bases). The DNA end lines up better with TRBJ2-5; the J call may be wrong. Germline CDR1 is SGHRS and CDR2 is YFSETQ. The CDR3 consists of 13 residues. CDR3 protein: CATRQTVDETQYF. The CDR3 nucleotides are TGCGCCACGAGACAGACGGTAGATGAGACCCAGTACTTC.